This entry describes one TCR beta chain. Repertoires were generated with immunoSEQ multiplex PCR, while TCRdb's copy carries only in-frame clones and drops some. The top ten clones hold around 0.7% of a sample with about 79,000 clones, roughly 95% of them seen once. This sample was taken from a study of T cell changes during pregnancy in multiple sclerosis. The CDR3 is made up of 16 amino acids. With 3 bases clipped from V and 8 bases from J, the junction kept 13 bases outside the gene matches. Germline assignment: CDR1 SGHNT and CDR2 YYREEE (reference sequence). The material was peripheral blood, obtained in the second trimester of pregnancy. This sequence was found in a female donor in good health, enrolled as a control in a pregnancy study. The V call is TRBV5-4, the J call TRBJ1-2, with TRBD1 matching over 10 bases. The CDR3 DNA is TGTGCCAGCAGCTCACCGGAACGACAGGGGGCGCGAGGCTACACCTTC. Translated: CASSSPERQGARGYTF.